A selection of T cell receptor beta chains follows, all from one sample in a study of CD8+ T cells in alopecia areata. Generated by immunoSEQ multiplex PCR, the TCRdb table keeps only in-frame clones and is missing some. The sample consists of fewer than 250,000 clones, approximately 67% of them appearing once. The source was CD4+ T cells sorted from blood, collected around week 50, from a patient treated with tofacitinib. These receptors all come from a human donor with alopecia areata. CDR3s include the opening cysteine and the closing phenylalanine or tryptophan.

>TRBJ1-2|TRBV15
CATSRDLGPDYFGYTF
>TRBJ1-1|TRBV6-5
CASSRGYGEAFF
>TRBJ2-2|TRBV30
CAWFRGTGELFF
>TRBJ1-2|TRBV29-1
CSVDRASRGGYTF
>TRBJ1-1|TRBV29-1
CSVEDQRTEAFF
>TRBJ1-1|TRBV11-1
CASSSRQGREAFF
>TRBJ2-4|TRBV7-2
CASSLAADIGAKNIQYF
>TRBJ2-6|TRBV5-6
CASSLVSGTGANVLTF
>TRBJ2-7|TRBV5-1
CASSPDRRPPYEQYF
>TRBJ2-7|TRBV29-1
CSVGAPGPYEQYF
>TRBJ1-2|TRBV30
CAWSVGLGVGYTF
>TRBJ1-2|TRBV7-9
CASSLETGDGYTF
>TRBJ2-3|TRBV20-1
CSASMDTQYF
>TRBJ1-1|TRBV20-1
CSARENTEAFF
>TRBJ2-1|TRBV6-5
CASSSGGAYNEQFF
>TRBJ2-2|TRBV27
CASSTFTGELFF
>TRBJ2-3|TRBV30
CAWSPLAPHTQYF
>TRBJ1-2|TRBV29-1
CSVDVLETNYGYTF
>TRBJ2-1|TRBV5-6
CASSVYNEQFF
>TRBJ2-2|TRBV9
CASSVGLGELFF
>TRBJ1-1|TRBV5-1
CASSLEATGGPNTEAFF
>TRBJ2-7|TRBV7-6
CASSVAGVGEQYF
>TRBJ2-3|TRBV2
CASQSTGVKPTDTQYF
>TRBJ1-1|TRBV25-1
CASSDHLGKNTEAFF
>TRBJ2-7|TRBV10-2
CASSLALAVGEQYF
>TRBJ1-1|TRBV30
CAWGHMNTEAFF
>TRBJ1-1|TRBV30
CAWSVVRAGGF
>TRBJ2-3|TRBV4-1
CASSQEWSGTDTQYF
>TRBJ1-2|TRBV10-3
CAIRPSGTGGRGYTF
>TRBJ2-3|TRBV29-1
CSVGGGSSTDTQYF
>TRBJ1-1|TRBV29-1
CSVEGRLNTEAFF
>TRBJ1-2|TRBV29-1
CSVTIPGYTF
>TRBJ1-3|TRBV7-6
CASSLAGPSGNTIYF
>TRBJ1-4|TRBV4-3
CASSLRREKLFF
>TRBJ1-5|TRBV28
CASSWGRDNQPQHF
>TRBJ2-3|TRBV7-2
CASSLAPGLLTDTQYF
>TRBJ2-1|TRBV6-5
CASIGLAGKQFF
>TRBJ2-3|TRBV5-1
CASMTSGGTDTQYF
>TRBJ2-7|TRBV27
CASSLSDRVPYEQYF
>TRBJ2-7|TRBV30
CAWSRSVGSYEQYF
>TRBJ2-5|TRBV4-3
CASSQGVPGTGETQYF
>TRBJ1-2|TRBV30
CAWSGGGGYTF
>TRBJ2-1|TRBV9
CASSVSGTDNEQFF
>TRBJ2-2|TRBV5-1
CASTIGVGATGELFF
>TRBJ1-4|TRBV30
CAWSGQRSYAEKLFF
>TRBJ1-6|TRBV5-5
CASSLTDNSPLHF
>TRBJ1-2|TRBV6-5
CASSSHRGKDYGYTF
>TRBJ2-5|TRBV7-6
CASSFSAGGLLLETQYF
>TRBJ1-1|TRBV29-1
CSVAGANEAFF